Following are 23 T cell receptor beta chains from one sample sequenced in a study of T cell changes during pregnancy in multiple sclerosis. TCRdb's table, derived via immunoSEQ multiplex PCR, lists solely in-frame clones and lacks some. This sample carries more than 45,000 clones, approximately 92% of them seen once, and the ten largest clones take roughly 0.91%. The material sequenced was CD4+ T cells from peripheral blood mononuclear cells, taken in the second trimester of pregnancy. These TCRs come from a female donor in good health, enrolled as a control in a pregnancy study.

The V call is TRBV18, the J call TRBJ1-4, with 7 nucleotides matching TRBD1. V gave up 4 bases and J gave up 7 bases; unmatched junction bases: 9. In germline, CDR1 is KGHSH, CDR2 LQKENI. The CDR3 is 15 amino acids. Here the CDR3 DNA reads TGTGCCAGCTCACGACAGACAGGGTATGGTGAAAAACTGTTTTTT. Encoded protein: CASSRQTGYGEKLFF.

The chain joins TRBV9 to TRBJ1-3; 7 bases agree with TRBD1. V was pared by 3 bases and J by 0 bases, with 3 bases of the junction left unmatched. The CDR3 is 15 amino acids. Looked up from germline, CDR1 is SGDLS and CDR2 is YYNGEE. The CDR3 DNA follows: TGTGCCAGCAGCGCGGGACAGCACTCTGGAAACACCATATATTTT. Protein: CASSAGQHSGNTIYF.

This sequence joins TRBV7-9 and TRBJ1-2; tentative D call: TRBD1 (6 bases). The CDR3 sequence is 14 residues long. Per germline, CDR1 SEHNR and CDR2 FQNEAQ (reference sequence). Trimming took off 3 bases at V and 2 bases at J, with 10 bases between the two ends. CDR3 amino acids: CASSFPDRNYGYTF. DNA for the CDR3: TGTGCCAGCAGCTTCCCCGACAGGAACTATGGCTACACCTTC.

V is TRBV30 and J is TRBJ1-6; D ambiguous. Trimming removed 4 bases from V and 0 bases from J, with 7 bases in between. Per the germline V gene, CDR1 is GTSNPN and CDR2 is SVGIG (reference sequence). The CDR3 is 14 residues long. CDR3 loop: CAWNPNSYNSPLHF. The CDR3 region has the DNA TGTGCCTGGAACCCTAACTCCTATAATTCACCCCTCCACTTT.

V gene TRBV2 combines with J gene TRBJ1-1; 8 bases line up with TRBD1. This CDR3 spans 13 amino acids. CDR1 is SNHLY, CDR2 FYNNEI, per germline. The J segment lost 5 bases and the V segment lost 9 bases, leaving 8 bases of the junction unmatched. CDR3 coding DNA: TGTGCCAGTGCATCACAGGGGGAGACTGAAGCTTTCTTT. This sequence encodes CASASQGETEAFF. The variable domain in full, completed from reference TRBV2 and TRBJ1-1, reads EPEVTQTPSHQVTQMGQEVILRCVPISNHLYFYWYRQILGQKVEFLVSFYNNEISEKSEIFDDQFSVERPDGSNFTLKIRSTKLEDSAMYFCASASQGETEAFFGQGTRLTVV.

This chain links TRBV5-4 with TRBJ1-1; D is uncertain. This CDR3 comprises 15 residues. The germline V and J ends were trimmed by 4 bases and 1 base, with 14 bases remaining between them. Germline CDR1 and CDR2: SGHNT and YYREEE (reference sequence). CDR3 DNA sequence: TGTGCCAGCAGCCCCCCTGCCCGGAGGAACACTGAAGCTTTCTTT. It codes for CASSPPARRNTEAFF.

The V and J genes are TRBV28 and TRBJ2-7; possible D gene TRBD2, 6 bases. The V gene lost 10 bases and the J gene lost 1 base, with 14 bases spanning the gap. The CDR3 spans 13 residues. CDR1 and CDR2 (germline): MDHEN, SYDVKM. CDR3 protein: CATDGGNSYEQYF. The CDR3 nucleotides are TGTGCCACCGATGGAGGGAATTCCTACGAGCAGTACTTC.

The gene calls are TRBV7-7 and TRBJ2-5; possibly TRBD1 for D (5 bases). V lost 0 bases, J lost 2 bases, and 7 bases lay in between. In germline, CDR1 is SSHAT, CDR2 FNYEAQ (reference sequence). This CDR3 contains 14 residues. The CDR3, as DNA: TGTGCCAGCAGCTTAGCTGGACAACAAGAGACCCAGTACTTC. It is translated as CASSLAGQQETQYF.

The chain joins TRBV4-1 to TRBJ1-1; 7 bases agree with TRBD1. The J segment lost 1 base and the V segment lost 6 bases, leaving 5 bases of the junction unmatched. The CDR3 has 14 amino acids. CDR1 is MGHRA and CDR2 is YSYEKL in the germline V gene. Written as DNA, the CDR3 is TGCGCCAGCAGACAGGGGTTGCGGAACACTGAAGCTTTCTTT. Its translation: CASRQGLRNTEAFF.

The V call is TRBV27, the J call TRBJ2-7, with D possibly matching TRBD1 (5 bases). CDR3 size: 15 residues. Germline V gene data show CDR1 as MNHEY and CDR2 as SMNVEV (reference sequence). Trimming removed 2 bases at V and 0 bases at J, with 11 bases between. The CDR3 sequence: CASSLKDTTSYEQYF. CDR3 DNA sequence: TGTGCCAGCAGTTTAAAGGACACGACCTCCTACGAGCAGTACTTC.

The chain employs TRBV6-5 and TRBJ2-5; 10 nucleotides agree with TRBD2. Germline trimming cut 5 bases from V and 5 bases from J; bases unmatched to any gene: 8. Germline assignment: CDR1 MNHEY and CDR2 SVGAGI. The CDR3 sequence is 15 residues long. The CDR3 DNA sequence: TGTGCCAGCAGTACCACTAGCGGGATCAGGGAGACCCAGTACTTC. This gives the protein CASSTTSGIRETQYF.

The CDR3 DNA sequence: TGTGCTAGTGCCTCCTGGGAGAGGGCTGAAGCTTTCTTT. Its protein product is CASASWERAEAFF. The chain employs TRBV12-5 and TRBJ1-1, with D unclear. Germline CDR1 reads LGHNT; CDR2 reads FRNRAP. V lost 7 bases and J 6 bases, leaving 15 bases between the germline ends. The CDR3 runs 13 residues.

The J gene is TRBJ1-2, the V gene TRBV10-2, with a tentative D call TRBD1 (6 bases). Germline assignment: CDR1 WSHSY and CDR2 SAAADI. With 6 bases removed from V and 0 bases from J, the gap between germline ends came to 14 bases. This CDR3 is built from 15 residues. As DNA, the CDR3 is TGCGCCAGCAGGTCTGACAGGACCCCTAACTATGGCTACACCTTC. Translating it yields CASRSDRTPNYGYTF.

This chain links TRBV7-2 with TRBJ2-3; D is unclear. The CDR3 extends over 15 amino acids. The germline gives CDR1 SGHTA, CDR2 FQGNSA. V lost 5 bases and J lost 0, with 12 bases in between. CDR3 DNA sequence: TGTGCCAGCAGCACCGCCTCGACTAGCACAGATACGCAGTATTTT. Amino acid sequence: CASSTASTSTDTQYF.

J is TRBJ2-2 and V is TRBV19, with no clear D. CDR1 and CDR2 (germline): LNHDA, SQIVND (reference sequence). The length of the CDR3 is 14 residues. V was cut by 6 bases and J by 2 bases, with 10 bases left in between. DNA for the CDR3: TGTGCCAGTAGCCGTGCGGTTAACACCGGGGAGCTGTTTTTT. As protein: CASSRAVNTGELFF.

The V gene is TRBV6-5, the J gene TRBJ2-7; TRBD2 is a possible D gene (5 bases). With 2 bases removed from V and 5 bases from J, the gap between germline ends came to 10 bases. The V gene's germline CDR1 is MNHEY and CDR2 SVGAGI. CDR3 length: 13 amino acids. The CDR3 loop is CASSYLFGDEQYF. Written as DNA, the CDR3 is TGTGCCAGCAGTTACCTTTTCGGGGACGAGCAGTACTTC.

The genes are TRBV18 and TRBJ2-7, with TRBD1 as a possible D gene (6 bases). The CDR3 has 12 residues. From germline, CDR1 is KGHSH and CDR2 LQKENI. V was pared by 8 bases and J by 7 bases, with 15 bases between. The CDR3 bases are TGTGCCAGCCTACAGGGAGTTGGTGAGCAGTACTTC. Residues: CASLQGVGEQYF.

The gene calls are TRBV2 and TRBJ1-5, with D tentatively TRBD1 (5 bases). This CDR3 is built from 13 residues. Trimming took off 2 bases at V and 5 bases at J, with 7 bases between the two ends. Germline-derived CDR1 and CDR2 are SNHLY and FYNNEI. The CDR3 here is CASSEWGDQPQHF. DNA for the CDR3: TGTGCCAGCAGTGAATGGGGGGATCAGCCCCAGCATTTT.

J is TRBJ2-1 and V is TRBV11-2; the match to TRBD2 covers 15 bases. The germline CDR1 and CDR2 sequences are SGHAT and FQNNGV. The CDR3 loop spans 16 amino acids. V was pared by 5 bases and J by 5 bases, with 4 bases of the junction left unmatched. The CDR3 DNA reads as TGTGCCAGCAGCCCGGGACTAGCGGGAGGCAACAATGAGCAGTTCTTC. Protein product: CASSPGLAGGNNEQFF. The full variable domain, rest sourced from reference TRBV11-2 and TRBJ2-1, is EAGVAQSPRYKIIEKRQSVAFWCNPISGHATLYWYQQILGQGPKLLIQFQNNGVVDDSQLPKDRFSAERLKGVDSTLKIQPAKLEDSAVYLCASSPGLAGGNNEQFFGPGTRLTVL.

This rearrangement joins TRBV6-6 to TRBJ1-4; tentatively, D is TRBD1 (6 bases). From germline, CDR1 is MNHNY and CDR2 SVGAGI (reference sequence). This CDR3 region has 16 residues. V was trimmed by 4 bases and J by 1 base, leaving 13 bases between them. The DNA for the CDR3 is TGTGCCAGCAGTTTCCGAAAACAGGGAACTAATGAAAAACTGTTTTTT. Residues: CASSFRKQGTNEKLFF.

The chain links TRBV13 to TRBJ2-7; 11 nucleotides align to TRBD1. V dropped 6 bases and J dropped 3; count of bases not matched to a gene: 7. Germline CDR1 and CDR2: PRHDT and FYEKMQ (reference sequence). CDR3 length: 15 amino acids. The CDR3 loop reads CASRNSGTGGYEQYF. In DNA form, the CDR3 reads TGTGCCAGCAGAAATTCCGGGACAGGGGGCTACGAGCAGTACTTC.

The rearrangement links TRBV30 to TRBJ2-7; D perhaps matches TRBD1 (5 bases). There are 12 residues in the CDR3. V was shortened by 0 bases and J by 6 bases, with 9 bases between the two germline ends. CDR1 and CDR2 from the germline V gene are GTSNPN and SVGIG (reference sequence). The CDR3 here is CAWSVQGGEQYF. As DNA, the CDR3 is TGTGCCTGGAGTGTCCAGGGTGGCGAGCAGTACTTC.

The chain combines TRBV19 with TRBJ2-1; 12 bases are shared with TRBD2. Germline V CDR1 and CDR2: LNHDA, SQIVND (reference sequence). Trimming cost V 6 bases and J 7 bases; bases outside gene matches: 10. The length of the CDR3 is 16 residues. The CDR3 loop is CASRGLAGGETNEQFF. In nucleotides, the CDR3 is TGTGCCAGTAGGGGGCTAGCGGGAGGGGAAACGAATGAGCAGTTCTTC.